This T cell receptor (beta chain) is from a study of CD4 T cells in relation to SARS-CoV-2 and coronaviruses. Sequenced by immunoSEQ multiplex PCR; TCRdb stores in-frame clones only, minus some. The top ten hold roughly a tenth of the sample, which has approximately 38,000 clones, more than 75% seen once. V lost 2 bases to trimming and J lost 10 bases, with 11 bases between them. CDR1 SGHDN and CDR2 FVKESK come from the germline V gene. This CDR3 comprises 12 residues. Input material: memory CD4+ T cells from PBMCs. This sequence joins TRBV14 and TRBJ1-1, with D unresolved. The receptor was isolated from an adult with COVID-19. The DNA of the CDR3 is TGTGCCAGCAGCCAACGACCAACCCTAGCTTTCTTT. This gives the protein CASSQRPTLAFF.